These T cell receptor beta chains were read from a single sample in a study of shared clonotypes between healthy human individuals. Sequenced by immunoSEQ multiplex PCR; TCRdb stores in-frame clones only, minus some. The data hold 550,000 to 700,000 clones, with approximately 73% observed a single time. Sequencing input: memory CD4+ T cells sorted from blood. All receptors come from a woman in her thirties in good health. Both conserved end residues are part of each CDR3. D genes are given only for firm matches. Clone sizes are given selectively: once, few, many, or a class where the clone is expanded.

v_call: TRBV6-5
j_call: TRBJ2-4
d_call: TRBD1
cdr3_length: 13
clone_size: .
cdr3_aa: CASSGQGANIQYF
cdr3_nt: TGTGCCAGCAGCGGACAGGGGGCAAACATTCAGTACTTC

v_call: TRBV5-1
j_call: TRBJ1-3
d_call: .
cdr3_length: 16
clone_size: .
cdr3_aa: CASSLREGSSGNTIYF
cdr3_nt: TGCGCCAGCAGCTTGAGGGAGGGGAGCTCTGGAAACACCATATATTTT

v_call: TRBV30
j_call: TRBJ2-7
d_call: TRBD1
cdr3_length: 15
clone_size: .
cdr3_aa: CAWSLLDRLSYEQYF
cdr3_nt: TGTGCCTGGAGTCTCTTGGACAGGCTTTCCTACGAGCAGTACTTC

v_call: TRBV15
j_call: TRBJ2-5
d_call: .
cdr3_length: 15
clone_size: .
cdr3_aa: CATSRDRGNQETQYF
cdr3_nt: TGTGCCACCAGCAGAGATCGGGGCAACCAAGAGACCCAGTACTTC

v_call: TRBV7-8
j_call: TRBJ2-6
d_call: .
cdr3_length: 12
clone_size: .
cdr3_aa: CASSFGANVLTF
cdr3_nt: TGTGCCAGCAGCTTTGGGGCCAACGTCCTGACTTTC

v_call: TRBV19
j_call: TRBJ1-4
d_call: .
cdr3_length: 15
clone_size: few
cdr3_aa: CASISRTAGNEKLFF
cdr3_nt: TGTGCCAGTATATCAAGGACAGCCGGTAATGAAAAACTGTTTTTT

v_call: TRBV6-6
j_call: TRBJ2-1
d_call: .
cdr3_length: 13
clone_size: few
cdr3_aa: CASSYHPRDEQFF
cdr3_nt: TGTGCCAGCAGTTACCATCCCCGGGATGAGCAGTTCTTC

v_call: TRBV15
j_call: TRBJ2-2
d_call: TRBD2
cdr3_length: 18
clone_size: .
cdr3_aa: CATSRGLAGKPDTGELFF
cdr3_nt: TGTGCCACCAGCAGAGGACTAGCGGGTAAACCCGACACCGGGGAGCTGTTTTTT

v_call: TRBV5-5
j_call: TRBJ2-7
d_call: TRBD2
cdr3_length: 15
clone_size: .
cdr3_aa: CASSLPLAGPNEQYF
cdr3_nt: TGTGCCAGCAGCCTGCCTCTAGCGGGCCCCAACGAGCAGTACTTC

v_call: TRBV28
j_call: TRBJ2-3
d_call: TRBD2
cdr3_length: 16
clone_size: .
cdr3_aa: CASSFSSGRSTDTQYF
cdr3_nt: TGTGCCAGCAGTTTCTCTAGCGGGAGGTCCACAGATACGCAGTATTTT

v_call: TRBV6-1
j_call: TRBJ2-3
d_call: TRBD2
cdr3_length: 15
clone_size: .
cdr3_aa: CASSEIAGGPSTQYF
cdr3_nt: TGTGCCAGCAGTGAAATAGCGGGAGGTCCAAGTACGCAGTATTTT

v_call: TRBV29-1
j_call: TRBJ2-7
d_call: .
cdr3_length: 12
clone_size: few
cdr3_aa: CSVVERNYEQYF
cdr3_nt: TGCAGCGTTGTGGAGCGGAACTACGAGCAGTACTTC

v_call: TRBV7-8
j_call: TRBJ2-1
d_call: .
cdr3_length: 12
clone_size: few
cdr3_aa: CASSPQQGQEFF
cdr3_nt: TGTGCCAGCAGCCCCCAACAGGGCCAGGAATTCTTC

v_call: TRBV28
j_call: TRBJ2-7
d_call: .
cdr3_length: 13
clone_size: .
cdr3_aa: CASSWTVPYEQYF
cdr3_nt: TGTGCCAGCAGCTGGACTGTCCCCTACGAGCAGTACTTC

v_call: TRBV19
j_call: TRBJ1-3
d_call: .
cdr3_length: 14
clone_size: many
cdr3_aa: CASKDRPSGNTIYF
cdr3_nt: TGTGCCAGTAAGGACAGACCCTCTGGAAACACCATATATTTT

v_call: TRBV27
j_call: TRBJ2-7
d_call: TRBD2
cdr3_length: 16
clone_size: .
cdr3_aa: CASSSNRLAGANEQYF
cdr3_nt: TGTGCCAGCAGTTCCAACCGACTAGCGGGAGCCAACGAGCAGTACTTC